This TCR beta chain was sequenced for a study of vaccination effects on CD4 cells after COVID-19. Study details: ViraFEST assay sequencing came after antigen-specific CD4+ T cells were expanded with viral peptide pools.

CD4+ T cells were isolated after around ten days of culture. Vaccination of participants consisted of two doses of either the BNT162b2 or mRNA-1273 vaccine. Prior SARS-CoV-2 infection was absent in the vaccine recipients, as shown by negative nucleocapsid antibodies. Germline lookup yields CDR1 KGHSH and CDR2 LQKENI. The CDR3 totals 13 residues. V shed 4 bases and J shed 4 bases, with 8 bases lying between them. Regarding this clone: The antigen is not known.

Study outcomes and limitations: Recruitment yielded few convalescent patients, and the study had no early post-infection timepoints.

TCRdb keeps only in-frame clones here, not all; method: immunoSEQ multiplex PCR. This sample yields tens of thousands of clones, of which about 73% are seen a single time; roughly 2.3% belongs to the top ten. The chain recombines TRBV18 with TRBJ1-5; D uncertain. The origin of this receptor is a human donor who received a COVID-19 vaccine. The material was CD4+ T cells from PBMCs cultured without peptide, obtained after COVID-19 vaccination. CDR3 in DNA: TGTGCCAGCTCACGCAGTCAAAATCAGCCCCAGCATTTT. Encoded protein: CASSRSQNQPQHF.